A single TCR beta chain is shown here with its context. Its antigen is not known. These data come from a study of radiation and T cells in renal cell carcinoma. About the research overall: Nephrectomy followed 15 Gy stereotactic body radiation by 4 weeks. General observations from the study: Without pretreatment biopsies, baseline tumor clonotype presence was undetermined. In blood, top tumor clones expanded by 2 weeks, shrinking by 4.

The data were produced by immunoSEQ multiplex PCR, yet TCRdb's version contains in-frame clones alone and is incomplete. Among 130,000 or so clones listed, 70% to 90% were seen once. CDR1 SGHDN and CDR2 FVKESK come from the germline V gene. The V gene lost 1 base and the J gene lost 7 bases, with 14 bases spanning the gap. The CDR3 is made up of 14 amino acids. As for time point: baseline pretreatment blood. Treatment here: 15 Gy SBRT to primary tumor, nephrectomy 4 weeks later. This renal cell carcinoma was of the clear cell type. The chain carries TRBV14 and TRBJ2-7, with D uncertain. The sequencing used blood, collected from a patient whose treatment included radiotherapy and nephrectomy. This TCR derives from a woman aged 50 to 60 with renal cell carcinoma. CDR3 DNA sequence: TGTGCCAGCAGCCAAGTCCAACGCAAGACAGAGCAGTACTTC. Amino acids: CASSQVQRKTEQYF.